This is a list of T cell receptor beta chains from one sample in a study of shared clonotypes between healthy human individuals. TCRdb's table, derived via immunoSEQ multiplex PCR, lists solely in-frame clones and lacks some. The table shows millions of clones, with about 95% occurring only once. Input material: naive CD8+ T cells sorted from blood. The receptors were gathered from a man between 18 and 29 years old in good health. The CDR3 runs from the conserved cysteine through the conserved F or W. Clone size is stated in some rows and not others, as once, few, many or a class when expanded.

TRBV12-5 | . | CASANIGGASGEQFF
TRBV12-5 | . | CASGRSWGPEAFF
TRBV6-1 | once | CASSEAEYRRAEGNEQFF
TRBV27 | . | CASSTPGLGIDEQFF
TRBV2 | once | CASTRGGSTDTQYF
TRBV4-1 | . | CASSPVSGSALEQYF
TRBV7-8 | . | CASSLAVGQGVHEQYF
TRBV7-9 | . | CASSSGAGEQYF
TRBV27 | . | CASSLQLAHEQYF
TRBV30 | once | CAWSVPYPNTEAFF
TRBV28 | . | CASSFSRVTLNTEAFF
TRBV7-2 | . | CASNTRGPLYNEQFF
TRBV7-9 | . | CASSLDRPYEQYF
TRBV7-2 | . | CASSSGPYRGDYEQFF
TRBV9 | once | CASSGRLAASTDTQYF
TRBV12-5 | . | CASGFEGVRQETQYF
TRBV9 | . | CASSVATTPSTDTQYF
TRBV28 | . | CASSLGGWQETQYF
TRBV7-6 | . | CASSLKGSGTDTQYF
TRBV2 | . | CASSGEGQGYNNEQFF
TRBV11-2 | . | CASSRSGDTQYF
TRBV9 | . | CASSPTNYGYTF
TRBV4-1 | . | CASSQEGTSGIWTQFF
TRBV27 | . | CASSFGGAQPQHF
TRBV4-3 | . | CASSQDRNDYEQYF
TRBV6-5 | . | CASSYAGAADTF
TRBV7-9 | . | CASSKSYDSGANVLTF
TRBV18 | . | CASSPPAGIDTEAFF
TRBV9 | . | CASSPVSAGEQYF
TRBV7-9 | . | CASSPRAGKNYNEQFF
TRBV5-6 | . | CASSRTGFEDYGYTF
TRBV28 | . | CASGDRTNTEAFF
TRBV6-5 | . | CASSYSGTMGFEQYF
TRBV6-5 | . | CASSTPRGTGYGYTF
TRBV2 | once | CASSDSGTGARDTEAFF
TRBV2 | once | CASRGLAGESPSTDTQYF
TRBV9 | . | CASSPGVGTEAFF
TRBV9 | . | CASSVFSGGYNEQFF
TRBV5-4 | . | CASSRSGREQYF
TRBV7-6 | . | CASSLGLRSDTQYF
TRBV30 | . | CAWSVLAANYGYTF
TRBV11-3 | . | CASSFGSGTAYEQYF
TRBV15 | once | CATSITRYNEQFF
TRBV20-1 | . | CSAKENTQYF
TRBV11-2 | . | CASSGATQYF
TRBV2 | . | CARGTVQETQYF
TRBV4-3 | . | CASSPAFAGETQYF
TRBV5-6 | . | CASSLTSGQETQYF
TRBV2 | . | CAVRLAGPQETQYF
TRBV2 | . | CASNSGGYTDTQYF
TRBV21-1 | . | CASSKGAVRNQPQHF
TRBV29-1 | . | CSASEAFF
TRBV27 | . | CASSLQPGDSNQPQHF
TRBV5-6 | once | CASSLATGVVTEAFF
TRBV4-1 | . | CASSQDVNTGELFF
TRBV5-6 | . | CASSQGLASLETQYF
TRBV27 | . | CASSLFRSNTGELFF
TRBV6-1 | . | CASSDSGSYNEQFF
TRBV19 | . | CASSMGTGIPYEQYF